One T cell receptor (beta chain) is described in this entry. Its antigen is as yet unknown. TCRdb's table, derived via immunoSEQ multiplex PCR, lists solely in-frame clones and lacks some. The sample has about 130,000 clones, roughly 84% seen once. The CDR3 is 13 residues long. V lost 5 bases and J lost 6, with 12 bases in between. Germline V lookup: CDR1 SGHAT, CDR2 FQNNGV. The data belong to a study of cytotoxic CD8 clonotypes in ibrutinib-treated CLL. Study details: Researchers reported 11 to 12 relapsed/refractory and under 16 treatment-naive patients, 17 of them IGHV unmutated. Following treatment for a median about 12 months, range 6 to 36, response samples were then taken. Mean productive templates were under 270,000; mean productive rearrangements were roughly 90,000.

Study conclusions and caveats: Whereas clonality rose at ibrutinib response, it declined toward baseline at progression.

The starting material was PBMCs, obtained after 24 months of ibrutinib treatment. This receptor was identified in a human donor with chronic lymphocytic leukemia. This chain connects TRBV11-2 to TRBJ2-3, with no clear D. In DNA form, the CDR3 reads TGTGCCAGCAGCGCAACCGGGCGGGATACGCAGTATTTT. Translated: CASSATGRDTQYF.